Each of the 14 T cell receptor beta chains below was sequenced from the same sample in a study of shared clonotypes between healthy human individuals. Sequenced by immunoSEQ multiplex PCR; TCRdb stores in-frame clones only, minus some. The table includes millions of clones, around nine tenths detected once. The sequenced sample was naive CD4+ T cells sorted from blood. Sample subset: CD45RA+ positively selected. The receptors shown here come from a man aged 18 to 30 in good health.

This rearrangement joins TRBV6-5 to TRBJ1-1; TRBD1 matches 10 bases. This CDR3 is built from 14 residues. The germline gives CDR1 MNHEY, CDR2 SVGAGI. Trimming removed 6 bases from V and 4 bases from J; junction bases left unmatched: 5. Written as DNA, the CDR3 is TGTGCCAGCAGCCCCCGGGACAGGGGCACTGAAGCTTTCTTT. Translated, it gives CASSPRDRGTEAFF.

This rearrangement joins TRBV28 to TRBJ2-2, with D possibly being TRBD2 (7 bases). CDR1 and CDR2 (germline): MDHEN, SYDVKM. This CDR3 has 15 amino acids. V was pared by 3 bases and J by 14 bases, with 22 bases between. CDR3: CASSFGGPESGGLFF. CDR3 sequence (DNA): TGTGCCAGCAGTTTCGGGGGGCCCGAATCCGGGGGACTGTTTTTT.

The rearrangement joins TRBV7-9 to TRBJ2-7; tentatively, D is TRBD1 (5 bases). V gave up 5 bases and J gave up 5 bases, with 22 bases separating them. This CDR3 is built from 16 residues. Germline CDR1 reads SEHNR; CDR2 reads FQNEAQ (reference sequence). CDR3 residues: CASSPRAGLGYDEQYF. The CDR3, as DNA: TGTGCCAGCAGCCCCCGGGCAGGGTTGGGATACGACGAGCAGTACTTC.

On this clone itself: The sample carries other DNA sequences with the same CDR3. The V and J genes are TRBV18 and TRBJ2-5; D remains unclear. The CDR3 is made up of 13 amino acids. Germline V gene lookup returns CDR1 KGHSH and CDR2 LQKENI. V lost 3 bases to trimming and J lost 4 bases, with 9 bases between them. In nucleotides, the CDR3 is TGTGCCAGCTCACCTGGGTCCCCAGAGACCCAGTACTTC. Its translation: CASSPGSPETQYF.

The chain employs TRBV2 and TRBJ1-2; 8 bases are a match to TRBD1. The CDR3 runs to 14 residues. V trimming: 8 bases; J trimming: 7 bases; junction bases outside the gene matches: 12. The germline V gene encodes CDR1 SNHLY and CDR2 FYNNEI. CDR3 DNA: TGTGCCAGCGGGGTTGGACAGGGAGCGGTTGGCTACACCTTC. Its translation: CASGVGQGAVGYTF.

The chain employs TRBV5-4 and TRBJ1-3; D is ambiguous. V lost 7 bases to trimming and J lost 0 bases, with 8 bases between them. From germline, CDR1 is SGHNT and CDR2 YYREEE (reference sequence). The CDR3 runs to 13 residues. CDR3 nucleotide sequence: TGTGCCAGCGGGCACGTCTCTGGAAACACCATATATTTT. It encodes CASGHVSGNTIYF.

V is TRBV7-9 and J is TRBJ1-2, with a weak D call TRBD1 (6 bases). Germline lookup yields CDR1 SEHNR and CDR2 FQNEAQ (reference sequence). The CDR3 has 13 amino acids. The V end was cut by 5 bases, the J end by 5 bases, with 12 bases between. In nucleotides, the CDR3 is TGTGCCAGCAGCCCACAGGGTGATTATGGCTACACCTTC. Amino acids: CASSPQGDYGYTF.

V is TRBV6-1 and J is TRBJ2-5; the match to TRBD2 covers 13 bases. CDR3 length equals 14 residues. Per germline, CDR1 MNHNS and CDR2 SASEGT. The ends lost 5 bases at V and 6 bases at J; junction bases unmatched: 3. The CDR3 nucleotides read TGTGCCAGCAGTTGGACTAGCGGGAGTCAGACCCAGTACTTC. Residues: CASSWTSGSQTQYF.

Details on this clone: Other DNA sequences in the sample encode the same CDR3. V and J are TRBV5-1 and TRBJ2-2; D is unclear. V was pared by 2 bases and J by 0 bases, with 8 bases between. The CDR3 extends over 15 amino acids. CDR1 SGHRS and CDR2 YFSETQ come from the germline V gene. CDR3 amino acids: CASSLNGPNTGELFF. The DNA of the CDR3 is TGCGCCAGCAGCTTAAATGGGCCGAACACCGGGGAGCTGTTTTTT.

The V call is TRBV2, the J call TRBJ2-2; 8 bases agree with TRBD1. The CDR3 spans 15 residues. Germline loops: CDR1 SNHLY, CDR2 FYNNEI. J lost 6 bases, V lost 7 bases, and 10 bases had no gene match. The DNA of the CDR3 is TGTGCCAGCAAAGACAGGGGCCTTTTTCCCGGGGAGCTGTTTTTT. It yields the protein CASKDRGLFPGELFF.

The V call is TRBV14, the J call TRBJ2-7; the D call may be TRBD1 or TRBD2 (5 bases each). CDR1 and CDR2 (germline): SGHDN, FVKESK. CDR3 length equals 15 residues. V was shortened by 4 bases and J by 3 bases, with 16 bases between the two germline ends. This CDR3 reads CASSPLGTTIYEQYF. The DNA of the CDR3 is TGTGCCAGCAGCCCTTTGGGGACCACAATCTACGAGCAGTACTTC.

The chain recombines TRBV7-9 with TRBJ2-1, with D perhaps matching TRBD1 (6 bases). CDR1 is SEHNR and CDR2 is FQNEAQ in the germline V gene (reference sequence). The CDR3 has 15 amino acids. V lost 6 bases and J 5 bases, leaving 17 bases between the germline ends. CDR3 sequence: CASSPLRDTDNEQFF. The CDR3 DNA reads TGTGCCAGCAGTCCACTCCGGGACACAGACAATGAGCAGTTCTTC.

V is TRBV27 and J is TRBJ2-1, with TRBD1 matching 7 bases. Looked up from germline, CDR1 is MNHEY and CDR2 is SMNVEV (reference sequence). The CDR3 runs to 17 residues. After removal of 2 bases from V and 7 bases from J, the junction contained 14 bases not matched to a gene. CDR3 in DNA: TGTGCCAGCAGTTTAAAGGGGGCTACAAGCTTTGTAAATGAGCAGTTCTTC. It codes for CASSLKGATSFVNEQFF.

The CDR3 nucleotides read TGTGCCAGCAGTAACCCCCTCGAGAACGAAAAACTGTTTTTT. The encoded protein is CASSNPLENEKLFF. The chain employs TRBV25-1 and TRBJ1-4; D call uncertain. Germline loops: CDR1 MGHDK, CDR2 SYGVNS. V was shortened by 5 bases and J by 8 bases, with 15 bases between the two germline ends. The CDR3 is made up of 14 amino acids.